Shown below are 8 T cell receptor beta chains from a single sample sequenced in a study of Graves' ophthalmopathy and Graves' hyperthyroidism. The study amplified TCR beta CDR3 regions using RNA transcripts. First-round RT-PCR used HTBI primers; second-round multiplex PCR followed. MiXCR, applied by TCRdb to the multiplex PCR reads, yields one record per CDR3 protein. The table records 360,000 or so distinct CDR3 sequences, about 17% of them present only once. Sequencing was carried out using peripheral blood. The receptor source for this set is a woman younger than 30 with Graves' ophthalmopathy.

This clonotype came up many times. This sequence joins TRBV10-1 and TRBJ2-5; 11 bases are a match to TRBD2. The CDR3 has 18 residues. Germline V CDR1 and CDR2: WNHNN, SYGVQD (reference sequence). The V segment lost 0 bases and the J segment 7 bases; nucleotides outside the gene matches: 13. The CDR3 DNA is TGCGCCAGCAGTGAGTCGCGGGCTAGCGGGAGGCCTTTTTTGACCCAGTACTTC. It translates to CASSESRASGRPFLTQYF.

This clonotype occurred many times. The chain couples TRBV7-9 to TRBJ1-1, with 12 bases lining up with TRBD1. CDR1 SEHNR and CDR2 FQNEAQ come from the germline V gene (reference sequence). V shed 4 bases, J shed 11 bases, and the junction held 8 bases outside the gene matches. CDR3 length: 14 amino acids. CDR3 residues: CASSSRDRGLAAFF. The DNA of the CDR3 is TGTGCCAGCAGCTCCCGGGACAGGGGGCTCGCGGCTTTCTTT.

The sample holds a few counts of this clonotype. The gene calls are TRBV2 and TRBJ2-7; D ambiguous. The CDR3 contains 11 residues. V shed 4 bases and J shed 6 bases, with 7 bases lying between them. Germline assignment: CDR1 SNHLY and CDR2 FYNNEI. CDR3 coding DNA: TGTGCCAGCAGTGCGACGTTCGAGCAGTACTTC. This gives the protein CASSATFEQYF.

This clonotype has a handful of counts. The rearrangement uses TRBV30 and TRBJ2-2; the D gene is possibly TRBD2 (5 bases). CDR1 and CDR2 from the germline V gene are GTSNPN and SVGIG (reference sequence). The CDR3 is made up of 14 amino acids. V lost 5 bases and J lost 5, with 15 bases in between. The CDR3 loop is CAWGVPGGTGELFF. CDR3 sequence (DNA): TGTGCCTGGGGAGTTCCCGGAGGAACCGGGGAGCTGTTTTTT.

This clonotype showed up many times. This rearrangement joins TRBV6-5 to TRBJ2-7; 9 bases are shared with TRBD1. The CDR3 contains 14 residues. V was clipped by 6 bases and J by 6 bases; unmatched bases: 9. Germline CDR1 is MNHEY and CDR2 is SVGAGI. The CDR3 DNA sequence: TGTGCCAGCAGGTACCTGGGACAGGGAGGCGAGCAGTACTTC. Protein sequence: CASRYLGQGGEQYF.

This chain uses TRBV6-5 with TRBJ2-2; D perhaps matches TRBD1 (6 bases). CDR3 length: 14 residues. V lost 7 bases, J lost 6 bases, and 15 bases lay in between. Germline assignment: CDR1 MNHEY and CDR2 SVGAGI. Written as DNA, the CDR3 is TGTGCCAGCACTTCACCGCAGGGGCCCGGGGAGCTGTTTTTT. Translating gives CASTSPQGPGELFF.

This chain links TRBV6-1 with TRBJ2-2; no definite D call. Per germline, CDR1 MNHNS and CDR2 SASEGT. The ends were cut back, 6 bases at V and 3 bases at J, with 14 bases in the middle. The CDR3 has 15 amino acids. CDR3 bases: TGTGCCAGCAGACACCCCCTAGGTGACACCGGGGAGCTGTTTTTT. The encoded protein is CASRHPLGDTGELFF.

This clonotype appeared a few times. The chain combines TRBV18 with TRBJ1-2; 8 bases line up with TRBD1. J was trimmed by 4 bases and V by 2 bases; bases with no gene match: 3. CDR1 is KGHSH and CDR2 is LQKENI in the germline V gene. The CDR3 spans 14 residues. CDR3 sequence: CASSPDRGSYGYTF. Here the CDR3 DNA reads TGTGCCAGCTCACCAGACAGGGGTTCCTATGGCTACACCTTC.